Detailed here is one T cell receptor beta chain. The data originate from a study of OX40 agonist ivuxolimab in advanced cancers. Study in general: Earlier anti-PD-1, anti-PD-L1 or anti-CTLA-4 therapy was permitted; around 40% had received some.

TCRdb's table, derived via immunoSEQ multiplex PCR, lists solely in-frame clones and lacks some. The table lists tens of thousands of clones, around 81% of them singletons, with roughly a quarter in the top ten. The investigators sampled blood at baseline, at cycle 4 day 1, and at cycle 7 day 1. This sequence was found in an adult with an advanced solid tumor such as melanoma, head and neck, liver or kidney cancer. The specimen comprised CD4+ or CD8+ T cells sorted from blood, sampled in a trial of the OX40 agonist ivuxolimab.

CDR3 sequence reads: CASSALTELLHNEQFF. CDR3 DNA sequence: TGTGCCAGTAGTGCCTTGACAGAACTTCTCCACAATGAGCAGTTCTTC. This sequence joins TRBV19 and TRBJ2-1, with D perhaps TRBD1 (5 bases). Germline loops: CDR1 LNHDA, CDR2 SQIVND (reference sequence). The CDR3 length is 16 residues. Trimming took off 5 bases at V and 5 bases at J, with 19 bases between the two ends.